Listed here are 3 T cell receptor beta chains from one sample, sequenced in a study of T cells in Graves' hyperthyroidism and ophthalmopathy (dated by TCRdb to between 2018 and 2020). The library was generated by multiplex PCR. The reads were generated on an Illumina HiSeq 2000. The TCR beta CDR3 regions were amplified from the RNA transcripts. The first round of RT-PCR for the TCR CDR3 was performed with the HTBI primer set and the Qiagen OneStep RT-PCR kit. The raw public reads went through TCRdb reprocessing: fastp at Q25, MiXCR clone calling, in-frame beta chains kept. A single entry per CDR3 protein holds the most common genes and DNA from its merged rows. The sample table holds approximately 370,000 distinct CDR3 sequences, of which 17% were seen once. The ten largest make up roughly a third of the sample. Input material: blood. These receptors all come from a woman under 40 with Graves' hyperthyroidism that later progressed to Graves' ophthalmopathy.

This chain connects TRBV28 to TRBJ1-2; D is perhaps TRBD1 (5 bases). The CDR3 is made up of 15 amino acids. Trimming pared 8 bases from V and 8 bases from J, leaving 24 bases between. The V gene's germline CDR1 is MDHEN and CDR2 SYDVKM. The CDR3 protein is CASHEGRPGPGGYTF. The CDR3 bases are TGTGCCAGCCACGAGGGGAGACCGGGACCGGGGGGCTACACCTTC.

This clonotype was seen ten or more times. The V and J genes are TRBV28 and TRBJ1-1; D is ambiguous. V dropped 7 bases and J dropped 0 bases, with 9 bases sitting between them. Germline CDR1 reads MDHEN; CDR2 reads SYDVKM. CDR3 length: 13 amino acids. CDR3 DNA: TGTGCCAGCATAAGCGGGATGAACACTGAAGCTTTCTTT. Encoded protein: CASISGMNTEAFF. Combining the CDR3 with reference TRBV28 and TRBJ1-1 gives the whole variable domain DVKVTQSSRYLVKRTGEKVFLECVQDMDHENMFWYRQDPGLGLRLIYFSYDVKMKEKGDIPEGYSVSREKKERFSLILESASTNQTSMYLCASISGMNTEAFFGQGTRLTVV.

This clonotype was observed a few times. This chain uses TRBV7-8 with TRBJ2-7; 9 bases match TRBD1. Trimming cost V 2 bases and J 5 bases; bases outside gene matches: 19. The CDR3 length is 19 residues. CDR1 and CDR2 from the germline V gene are SGHVS and FQNEAQ. The chain's CDR3 is CASSLKKLHPGTGLHEQYF. CDR3 nucleotides: TGTGCCAGCAGCTTAAAGAAACTCCACCCCGGGACAGGGCTCCACGAGCAGTACTTC.